One sample yielded the 27 T cell receptor beta chains listed below, sequenced in a study of T cells in tuberculosis. The table came from immunoSEQ multiplex PCR; TCRdb's copy has only in-frame clones and leaves some out. The sample includes 25,000 to 35,000 clones, roughly 95% of them seen just once. Sequencing used PBMCs. The receptors here all came from a donor aged 10-29 years with latent tuberculosis or without tuberculosis infection.

The CDR3 DNA is TGTGCCAGCAGCCTCCGGGGGCAGGGGGCGACAAGACAGAGAAACACCATATATTTT. This codes for CASSLRGQGATRQRNTIYF. This chain joins TRBV5-5 and TRBJ1-3; 8 bases are shared with TRBD1. The CDR3 contains 19 residues. The V and J ends lost 4 bases and 5 bases, in that order; junction bases with no gene match: 20. Germline CDR1 is SGHKS and CDR2 is YYEKEE (reference sequence).

The rearrangement uses TRBV6-5 and TRBJ2-7; the match to TRBD1 covers 7 bases. Germline CDR1 MNHEY, CDR2 SVGAGI. V was pared by 4 bases and J by 6 bases, with 6 bases of the junction left unmatched. The CDR3 is 13 amino acids. CDR3 sequence reads: CASSSTGPGEQYF. The CDR3 bases are TGTGCCAGCAGTTCGACAGGGCCGGGCGAGCAGTACTTC.

V usage is TRBV27 and J usage is TRBJ2-2; TRBD2 might be the D (6 bases). The CDR3 extends over 19 amino acids. Trimming removed 3 bases from V and 7 bases from J, with 27 bases in between. Per the germline V gene, CDR1 is MNHEY and CDR2 is SMNVEV (reference sequence). The CDR3 reads CASSLLAVDDSGYGGELFF. DNA for the CDR3: TGTGCCAGCAGTTTGCTGGCGGTAGACGACAGCGGGTACGGCGGGGAGCTGTTTTTT.

Only one count was recorded for this clone. CDR3 protein: CATTKTRNLHNEQFF. DNA of the CDR3: TGTGCCACCACCAAGACTCGAAACCTCCACAATGAGCAGTTCTTC. This chain links TRBV15 with TRBJ2-1, with D unclear. There are 15 residues in the CDR3. CDR1 is LNHNV, CDR2 YYDKDF, per germline (reference sequence). Trimming cost V 7 bases and J 5 bases, with 18 bases left between them.

The chain joins TRBV28 to TRBJ2-2, with unresolved D. The length of the CDR3 is 15 residues. CDR1 is MDHEN, CDR2 SYDVKM, per germline. V gave up 8 bases and J gave up 2 bases, with 15 bases separating them. The CDR3 loop reads CASGPWHRNTGELFF. Here the CDR3 DNA reads TGTGCCAGCGGCCCGTGGCACAGAAACACCGGGGAGCTGTTTTTT. Using reference TRBV28 and TRBJ2-2 for the parts outside the CDR3, the full variable domain is DVKVTQSSRYLVKRTGEKVFLECVQDMDHENMFWYRQDPGLGLRLIYFSYDVKMKEKGDIPEGYSVSREKKERFSLILESASTNQTSMYLCASGPWHRNTGELFFGEGSRLTVL.

The chain links TRBV5-1 to TRBJ2-7, with D perhaps matching TRBD1 (5 bases). Trimming shortened V by 0 bases and J by 3 bases, and 10 bases separated the two germline ends. The CDR3 spans 14 residues. Germline values: CDR1 SGHRS, CDR2 YFSETQ. The CDR3 is CASSLVGASYEQYF. The CDR3 DNA is TGCGCCAGCAGCTTGGTAGGGGCTAGCTACGAGCAGTACTTC.

V gene TRBV10-3 combines with J gene TRBJ2-7, with TRBD2 matching 9 bases. The trim removed 6 bases at V and 3 bases at J, leaving 6 bases unmatched. The CDR3 is 14 residues long. Germline V lookup: CDR1 ENHRY, CDR2 SYGVKD. The CDR3 region is CAISGTSYNYEQYF. For the CDR3, the DNA is TGTGCCATCAGCGGGACTAGCTATAACTACGAGCAGTACTTC.

The chain carries TRBV28 and TRBJ2-5, with 8 bases identical to TRBD1. V trimming: 6 bases; J trimming: 5 bases; junction bases outside the gene matches: 8. The CDR3 runs to 14 residues. The germline V gene encodes CDR1 MDHEN and CDR2 SYDVKM. The CDR3 is CASSPRQGPETQYF. The CDR3 nucleotides are TGTGCCAGCAGCCCGCGACAGGGGCCGGAGACCCAGTACTTC. The whole variable domain, remainder taken from reference TRBV28 and TRBJ2-5, is DVKVTQSSRYLVKRTGEKVFLECVQDMDHENMFWYRQDPGLGLRLIYFSYDVKMKEKGDIPEGYSVSREKKERFSLILESASTNQTSMYLCASSPRQGPETQYFGPGTRLLVL.

This rearrangement joins TRBV28 to TRBJ2-7; no firm D call. The germline gives CDR1 MDHEN, CDR2 SYDVKM. The CDR3 is 13 residues long. V lost 6 bases and J 2 bases, leaving 11 bases between the germline ends. CDR3 residues: CASSPSPTYEQYF. The CDR3 region has the DNA TGTGCCAGCAGCCCCTCCCCTACCTACGAGCAGTACTTC.

The chain is built from TRBV5-6 and TRBJ2-3; 7 bases are shared with TRBD1. The CDR3 is 19 residues long. The V segment lost 4 bases and the J segment 5 bases; nucleotides outside the gene matches: 22. Germline V gives CDR1 SGHDT, CDR2 YYEEEE. This CDR3 reads CASSQIERQGWLLGDTQYF. The CDR3 DNA reads TGTGCCAGCAGCCAGATAGAAAGACAGGGTTGGCTTCTGGGAGATACGCAGTATTTT.

The chain has TRBV29-1 and TRBJ2-3; 14 nucleotides line up with TRBD2. With 3 bases clipped from V and 4 bases from J, the junction kept 3 bases outside the gene matches. CDR1 SQVTM and CDR2 ANQGSEA come from the germline V gene. The CDR3 extends over 15 amino acids. In nucleotides, the CDR3 is TGCAGCGTTGACCGACTAGCGGGAGGGGCAGATACGCAGTATTTT. Translating gives CSVDRLAGGADTQYF.

J is TRBJ1-2 and V is TRBV14; D is uncertain. V was cut by 2 bases and J by 2 bases, with 3 bases left in between. Germline-derived CDR1 and CDR2 are SGHDN and FVKESK. There are 12 residues in the CDR3. In DNA form, the CDR3 reads TGTGCCAGCAGCCAAAGCAACTATGGCTACACCTTC. It encodes CASSQSNYGYTF.

The V and J genes are TRBV7-6 and TRBJ2-1; 8 bases align to TRBD1. Trimming removed 1 base from V and 2 bases from J; junction bases left unmatched: 7. The length of the CDR3 is 17 residues. The germline gives CDR1 SGHVS, CDR2 FNYEAQ. CDR3 protein: CASSLVGVGQAYNEQFF. CDR3 nucleotides: TGTGCCAGCAGCTTAGTTGGGGTGGGACAGGCCTACAATGAGCAGTTCTTC.

J is TRBJ1-2 and V is TRBV5-4, with D possibly TRBD1 on 6 matching bases. The germline V gene has CDR1 SGHNT and CDR2 YYREEE (reference sequence). Trimming left V 4 bases short and J 5 bases short, with 15 bases between. There are 14 residues in the CDR3. The CDR3 DNA reads as TGTGCCAGCAGCCTAGGACAGACCAGTTATGGCTACACCTTC. Translating it yields CASSLGQTSYGYTF.

The V gene is TRBV6-1, the J gene TRBJ2-5; no firm D call. Germline values: CDR1 MNHNS, CDR2 SASEGT. Deletions cut 2 bases from V and 6 bases from J, with 13 bases between. The CDR3 is 14 amino acids. The CDR3 coding sequence is TGTGCCAGCAGTGAATGGTCTAGGTCGAAGACCCAGTACTTC. Translation gives CASSEWSRSKTQYF.

This chain connects TRBV27 to TRBJ1-2, with 12 bases that match TRBD1. After removal of 6 bases from V and 4 bases from J, the junction contained 9 bases not matched to a gene. The CDR3 extends over 16 amino acids. Germline V gene data show CDR1 as MNHEY and CDR2 as SMNVEV (reference sequence). CDR3 bases: TGTGCCAGCAGCACTGTCTCGGGACAGGGGGCCTATGGCTACACCTTC. Its translation is CASSTVSGQGAYGYTF.

This clone appeared a few times. The rearrangement joins TRBV25-1 to TRBJ2-7, with D perhaps TRBD1 (6 bases). Trimming cost V 3 bases and J 3 bases, with 12 bases left between them. Looked up from germline, CDR1 is MGHDK and CDR2 is SYGVNS. CDR3 length: 14 amino acids. In nucleotides, the CDR3 is TGTGCCAGCAGTGACCAGGGGCAGATCTACGAGCAGTACTTC. Its protein is CASSDQGQIYEQYF.

This rearrangement joins TRBV5-1 to TRBJ1-1; a possible D gene is TRBD1 (5 bases). Germline values: CDR1 SGHRS, CDR2 YFSETQ. CDR3 length equals 13 residues. Trimming stripped 4 bases from V and 4 bases from J, with 11 bases between. CDR3 in DNA: TGCGCCAGCAGCGGGGGGAGAGGCACTGAAGCTTTCTTT. It encodes CASSGGRGTEAFF.

The chain is built from TRBV10-2 and TRBJ2-1; the match to TRBD2 covers 9 bases. CDR1 and CDR2 from the germline V gene are WSHSY and SAAADI. The CDR3 covers 15 residues. V lost 6 bases to trimming and J lost 1 base; unmatched junction nucleotides: 4. The CDR3 reads CASSPTSGSYNEQFF. For the CDR3, the DNA is TGCGCCAGCAGCCCGACTAGCGGTTCCTACAATGAGCAGTTCTTC.

The chain links TRBV7-2 to TRBJ2-7; the D gene is possibly TRBD2 (5 bases). This CDR3 is built from 15 residues. Trimming removed 1 base from V and 3 bases from J, with 13 bases in between. In germline, CDR1 is SGHTA, CDR2 FQGNSA. This chain's CDR3 is CASSLVVVGGYEQYF. The CDR3 DNA is TGTGCCAGCAGCTTAGTGGTAGTTGGAGGCTACGAGCAGTACTTC.

This chain links TRBV30 with TRBJ2-7, with D possibly TRBD2 on 6 matching bases. CDR1 is GTSNPN and CDR2 is SVGIG in the germline V gene (reference sequence). V lost 4 bases to trimming and J lost 1 base, with 11 bases between them. This CDR3 is built from 13 residues. The CDR3 protein is CAWKGTDSYEQYF. For the CDR3, the DNA is TGTGCCTGGAAAGGGACTGATTCCTACGAGCAGTACTTC.

This rearrangement joins TRBV7-9 to TRBJ1-5; D ambiguous. This CDR3 is built from 13 residues. From germline, CDR1 is SEHNR and CDR2 FQNEAQ (reference sequence). With 2 bases removed from V and 7 bases from J, the gap between germline ends came to 9 bases. The CDR3 bases are TGTGCCAGCAGCTTACGGGTATCCCAGCCCCAGCATTTT. Translated: CASSLRVSQPQHF.

This chain links TRBV9 with TRBJ2-2; the D is unclear. The CDR3 extends over 16 amino acids. The V end was cut by 0 bases, the J end by 3 bases, with 12 bases between. Per germline, CDR1 SGDLS and CDR2 YYNGEE. CDR3 DNA sequence: TGTGCCAGCAGCGTAGATGTCGACACCGACACCGGGGAGCTGTTTTTT. It translates to CASSVDVDTDTGELFF.

The chain carries TRBV4-2 and TRBJ2-5; D is perhaps TRBD2 (5 bases). The CDR3 is 14 residues long. V was pared by 6 bases and J by 2 bases, with 13 bases between. Germline CDR1 and CDR2: LGHNA and YNFKEQ. CDR3 region: CASSATTEQETQYF. CDR3 bases: TGTGCCAGCAGTGCGACTACGGAACAAGAGACCCAGTACTTC.

V is TRBV7-9 and J is TRBJ1-4, with TRBD1 identical over 10 bases. Germline CDR1 reads SEHNR; CDR2 reads FQNEAQ (reference sequence). With V trimmed by 5 bases and J by 3 bases, 9 bases remained unmatched. This CDR3 region has 17 residues. CDR3 region: CASSPQTGGTANEKLFF. The CDR3 nucleotides read TGTGCCAGCAGCCCCCAGACAGGGGGCACAGCTAATGAAAAACTGTTTTTT.

The chain links TRBV11-2 to TRBJ2-7; 7 nucleotides agree with TRBD2. CDR1 is SGHAT and CDR2 is FQNNGV in the germline V gene. Trimming took 5 bases from V and 2 from J; bases not matched to a gene: 9. This CDR3 region has 15 residues. CDR3 DNA: TGTGCCAGCAGCCAAAGGACTAGTTCTACCTACGAGCAGTACTTC. This codes for CASSQRTSSTYEQYF.

As to this clone: The sample contains more than one DNA sequence encoding this CDR3. J is TRBJ2-2 and V is TRBV5-1; 7 bases line up with TRBD2. The CDR3 consists of 15 residues. The germline CDR1 and CDR2 sequences are SGHRS and YFSETQ. The J segment lost 3 bases and the V segment lost 3 bases, leaving 5 bases of the junction unmatched. For the CDR3, the DNA is TGCGCCAGCAGCTCCGGACTAGGAGACACCGGGGAGCTGTTTTTT. It specifies CASSSGLGDTGELFF.